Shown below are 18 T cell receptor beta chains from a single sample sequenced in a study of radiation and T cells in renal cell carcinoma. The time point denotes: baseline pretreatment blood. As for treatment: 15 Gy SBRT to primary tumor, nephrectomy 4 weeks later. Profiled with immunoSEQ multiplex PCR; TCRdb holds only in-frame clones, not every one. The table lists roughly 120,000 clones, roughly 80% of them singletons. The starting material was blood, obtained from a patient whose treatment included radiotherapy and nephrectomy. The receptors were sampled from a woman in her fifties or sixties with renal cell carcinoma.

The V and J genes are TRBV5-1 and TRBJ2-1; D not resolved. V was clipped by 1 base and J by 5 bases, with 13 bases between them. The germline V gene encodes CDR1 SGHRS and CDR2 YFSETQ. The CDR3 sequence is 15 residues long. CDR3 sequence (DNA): TGCGCCAGCAGCTTGCTGGCCTCGATTAACAATGAGCAGTTCTTC. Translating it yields CASSLLASINNEQFF.

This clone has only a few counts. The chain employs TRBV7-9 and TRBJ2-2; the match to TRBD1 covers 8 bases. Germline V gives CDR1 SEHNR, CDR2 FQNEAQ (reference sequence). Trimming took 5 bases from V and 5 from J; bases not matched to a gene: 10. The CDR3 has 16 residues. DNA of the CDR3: TGTGCCAGCAGCCCGCGGGACAGGTGGGATACCGGGGAGCTGTTTTTT. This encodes CASSPRDRWDTGELFF.

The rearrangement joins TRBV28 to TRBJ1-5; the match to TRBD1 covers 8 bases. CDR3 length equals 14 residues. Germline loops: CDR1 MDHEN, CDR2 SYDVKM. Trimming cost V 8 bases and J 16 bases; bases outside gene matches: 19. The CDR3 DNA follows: TGTGCCAGCGGGCGAACCGGGACAGGAAGGGGCAAACATTTT. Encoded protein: CASGRTGTGRGKHF.

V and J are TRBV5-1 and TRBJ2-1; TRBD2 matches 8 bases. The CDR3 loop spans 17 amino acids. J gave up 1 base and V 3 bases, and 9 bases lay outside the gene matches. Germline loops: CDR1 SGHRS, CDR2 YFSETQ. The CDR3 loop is CASSSRDGLASYNEQFF. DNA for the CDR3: TGCGCCAGCAGCTCCAGAGACGGACTAGCTTCCTACAATGAGCAGTTCTTC.

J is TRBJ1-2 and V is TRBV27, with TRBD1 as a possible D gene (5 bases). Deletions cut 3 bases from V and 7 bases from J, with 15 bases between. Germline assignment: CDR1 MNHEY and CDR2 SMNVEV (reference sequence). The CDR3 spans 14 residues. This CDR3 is CASSFGAGRVGYTF. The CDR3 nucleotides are TGTGCCAGCAGTTTCGGGGCGGGGCGGGTTGGCTACACCTTC.

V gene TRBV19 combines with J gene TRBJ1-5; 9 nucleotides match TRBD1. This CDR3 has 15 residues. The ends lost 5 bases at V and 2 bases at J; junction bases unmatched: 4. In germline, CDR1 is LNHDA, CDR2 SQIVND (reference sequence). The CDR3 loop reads CASSVRQGGNQPQHF. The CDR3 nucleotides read TGTGCCAGTAGTGTCAGACAGGGGGGCAATCAGCCCCAGCATTTT. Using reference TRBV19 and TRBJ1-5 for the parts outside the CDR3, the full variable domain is DGGITQSPKYLFRKEGQNVTLSCEQNLNHDAMYWYRQDPGQGLRLIYYSQIVNDFQKGDIAEGYSVSREKKESFPLTVTSAQKNPTAFYLCASSVRQGGNQPQHFGDGTRLSIL.

CDR3: CASSPRTSGRYEQYF. DNA for the CDR3: TGTGCCAGCAGCCCGCGGACTAGCGGGAGGTACGAGCAGTACTTC. This rearrangement joins TRBV7-9 to TRBJ2-7, with 14 positions matching TRBD2. The V gene's germline CDR1 is SEHNR and CDR2 FQNEAQ (reference sequence). The CDR3 consists of 15 residues. V dropped 5 bases and J dropped 4; count of bases not matched to a gene: 4.

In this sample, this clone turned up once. The DNA of the CDR3 is TGTGCCAGCAGCTTGGCCGTCAGGGGAAGCTCCTATGGCTACACCTTC. The encoded protein is CASSLAVRGSSYGYTF. The V gene is TRBV5-5, the J gene TRBJ1-2, with D possibly being TRBD1 (6 bases). The germline V gene encodes CDR1 SGHKS and CDR2 YYEKEE (reference sequence). CDR3 size: 16 residues. The V end lost 0 bases, the J end lost 4 bases, and 16 bases lay between the germline ends.

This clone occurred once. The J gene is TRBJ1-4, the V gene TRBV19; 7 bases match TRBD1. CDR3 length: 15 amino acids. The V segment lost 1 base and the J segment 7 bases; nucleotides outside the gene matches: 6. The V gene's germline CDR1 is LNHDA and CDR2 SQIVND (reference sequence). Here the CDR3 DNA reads TGTGCCAGTAGTATAGGGGCTACAGGGGCTGAAAAACTGTTTTTT. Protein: CASSIGATGAEKLFF.

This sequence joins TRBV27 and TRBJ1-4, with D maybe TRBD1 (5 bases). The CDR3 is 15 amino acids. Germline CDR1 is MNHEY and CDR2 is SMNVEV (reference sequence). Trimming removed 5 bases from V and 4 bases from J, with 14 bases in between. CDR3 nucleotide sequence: TGTGCCAGCAGTCCCCGACAGAAAAATAATGAAAAACTGTTTTTT. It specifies CASSPRQKNNEKLFF.

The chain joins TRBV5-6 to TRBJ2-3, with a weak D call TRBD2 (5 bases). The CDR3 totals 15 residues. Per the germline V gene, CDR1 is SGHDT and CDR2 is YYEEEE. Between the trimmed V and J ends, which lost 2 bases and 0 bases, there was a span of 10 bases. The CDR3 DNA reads TGTGCCAGCAGCTTCGGAAGCGGTAGCACAGATACGCAGTATTTT. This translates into CASSFGSGSTDTQYF.

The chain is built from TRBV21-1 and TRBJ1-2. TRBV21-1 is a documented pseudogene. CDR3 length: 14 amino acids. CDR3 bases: TGTGCCAGCAGCAAAGCAGGGGGGAACTATGGCTACACCTTC. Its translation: CASSKAGGNYGYTF.

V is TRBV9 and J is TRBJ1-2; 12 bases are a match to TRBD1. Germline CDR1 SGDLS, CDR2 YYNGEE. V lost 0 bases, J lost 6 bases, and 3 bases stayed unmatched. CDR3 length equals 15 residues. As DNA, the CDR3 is TGTGCCAGCAGCGTAGCGGGGACAGGGGGCAATGGCTACACCTTC. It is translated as CASSVAGTGGNGYTF.

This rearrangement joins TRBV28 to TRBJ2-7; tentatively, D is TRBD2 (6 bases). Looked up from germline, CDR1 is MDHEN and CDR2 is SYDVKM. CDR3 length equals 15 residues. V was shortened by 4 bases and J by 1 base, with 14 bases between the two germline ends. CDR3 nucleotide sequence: TGTGCCAGCAGTTCGAGGGGACTGGCTTCCTACGAGCAGTACTTC. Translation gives CASSSRGLASYEQYF.

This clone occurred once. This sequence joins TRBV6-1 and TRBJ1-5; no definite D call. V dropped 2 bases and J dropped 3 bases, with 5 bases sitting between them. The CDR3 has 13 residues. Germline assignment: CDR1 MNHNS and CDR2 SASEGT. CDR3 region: CASSEYPNQPQHF. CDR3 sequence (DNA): TGTGCCAGCAGTGAATACCCCAATCAGCCCCAGCATTTT.

As DNA, the CDR3 is TGTGCCAGCAGCGCATGGGACAGGGTGAACACTGAAGCTTTCTTT. It yields the protein CASSAWDRVNTEAFF. The chain carries TRBV9 and TRBJ1-1; the match to TRBD1 covers 9 bases. The germline gives CDR1 SGDLS, CDR2 YYNGEE. J lost 0 bases, V lost 3 bases, and 3 bases had no gene match. The CDR3 runs 15 residues. The whole variable domain, filled in from reference TRBV9 and TRBJ1-1, reads DSGVTQTPKHLITATGQRVTLRCSPRSGDLSVYWYQQSLDQGLQFLIQYYNGEERAKGNILERFSAQQFPDLHSELNLSSLELGDSALYFCASSAWDRVNTEAFFGQGTRLTVV.

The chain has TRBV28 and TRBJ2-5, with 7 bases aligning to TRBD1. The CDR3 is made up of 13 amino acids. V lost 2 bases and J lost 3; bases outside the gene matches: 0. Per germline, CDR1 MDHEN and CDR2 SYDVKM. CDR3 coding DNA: TGTGCCAGCAGTTTACAGGGGGAAGAGACCCAGTACTTC. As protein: CASSLQGEETQYF.

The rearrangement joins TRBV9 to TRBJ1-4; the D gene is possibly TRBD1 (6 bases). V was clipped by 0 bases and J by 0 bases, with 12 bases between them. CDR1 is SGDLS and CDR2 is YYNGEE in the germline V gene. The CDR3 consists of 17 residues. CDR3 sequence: CASSVAARGATNEKLFF. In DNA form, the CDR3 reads TGTGCCAGCAGCGTAGCGGCCAGGGGTGCAACTAATGAAAAACTGTTTTTT.